The clone carrying this T cell receptor beta chain occurred once. This specimen belongs to a study of blood T cell repertoires in COVID-19. Study in general: From the United States, Italy and Spain came samples of acute and convalescent COVID-19. The cDNA or gDNA used as material had been derived from T cells, B-cell-depleted T cells, or PBMCs.

This CDR3 contains 12 residues. With 6 bases removed from V and 7 bases from J, the gap between germline ends came to 12 bases. CDR1 is MNHEY, CDR2 SVGAGI, per germline. How the authors handled the data: Nucleated cell counts were estimated from reference gene primer amplification. Measured with immunoSEQ multiplex PCR; TCRdb has only the in-frame clones, and not every one. For V, J and clone size, that table is used; D and trimming come from the DNA. Of about 250,000 clones in the sample, just over 85% are singletons; the top ten hold approximately 1.6%. Participants were aged about 18 to 90 years from more than 20 US areas.

The sequenced sample consisted of PBMCs or T cells enriched from blood (not recorded which). This receptor was taken from a man between 40 and 49 years old who had recovered from COVID-19. The chain is built from TRBV6-5 and TRBJ1-2; D remains unclear. Here the CDR3 reads CASRFPESGYTF. In DNA, the CDR3 is TGTGCCAGCAGGTTCCCGGAGAGTGGCTACACCTTC.